The sequence of this TCR beta chain was determined in a study of blood T cell repertoires in COVID-19. Clones were sequenced by immunoSEQ multiplex PCR, and TCRdb holds only the in-frame ones, with some missing. The sample consists of fewer than 100,000 clones, 80% to 90% of them appearing once. CDR1 is LGHDT, CDR2 YNNKEL, per germline (reference sequence). The V end was cut by 3 bases, the J end by 1 base, with 10 bases between. This CDR3 is 15 amino acids long. The chain has TRBV3-1 (or the pseudogene TRBV3-2) and TRBJ1-5, with a weak D call TRBD1 (6 bases). Sequencing was carried out using peripheral blood. The sequence came from a man older than 75 in a cohort sampled during active COVID-19. Here the CDR3 reads CASSQSTGSNQPQHF. CDR3 nucleotides: TGTGCCAGCAGCCAGAGCACAGGGAGCAATCAGCCCCAGCATTTT.